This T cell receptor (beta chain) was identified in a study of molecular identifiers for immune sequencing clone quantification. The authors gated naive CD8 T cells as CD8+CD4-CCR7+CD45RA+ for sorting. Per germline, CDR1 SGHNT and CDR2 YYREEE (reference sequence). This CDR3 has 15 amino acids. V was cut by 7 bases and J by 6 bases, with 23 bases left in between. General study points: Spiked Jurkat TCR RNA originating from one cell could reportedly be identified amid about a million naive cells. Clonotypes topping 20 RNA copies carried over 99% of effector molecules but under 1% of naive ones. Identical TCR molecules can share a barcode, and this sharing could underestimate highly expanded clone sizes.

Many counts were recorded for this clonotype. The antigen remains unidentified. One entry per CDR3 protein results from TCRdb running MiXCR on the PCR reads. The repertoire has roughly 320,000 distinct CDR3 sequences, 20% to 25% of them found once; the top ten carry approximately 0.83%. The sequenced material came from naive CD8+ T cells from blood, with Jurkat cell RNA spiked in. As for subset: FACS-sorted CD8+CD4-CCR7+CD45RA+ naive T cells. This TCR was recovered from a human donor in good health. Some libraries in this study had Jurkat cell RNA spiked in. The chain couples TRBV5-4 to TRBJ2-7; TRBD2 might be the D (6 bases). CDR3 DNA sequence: TGTGCCAGCCAAGATCTGGGGGGAGTGAGGGGCGAGCAGTACTTC. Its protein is CASQDLGGVRGEQYF.